This T cell receptor beta chain was observed in a study of blood T cell repertoires in COVID-19. Study-wide context: There were acute and convalescent COVID-19 samples, and they came from the United States, Italy and Spain. PBMCs, B-cell-depleted T cells, or T cells provided the cDNA or gDNA that made up the material.

Trimming took off 6 bases at V and 0 bases at J, with 12 bases between the two ends. From germline, CDR1 is LNHDA and CDR2 SQIVND (reference sequence). The CDR3 consists of 15 residues. This clone has more than one count but fewer than ten. In the authors' workflow: The assay estimated nucleated cells by amplifying reference gene primers. The assay was immunoSEQ multiplex PCR, and TCRdb's table has in-frame clones only and misses some. The V and J calls and clone size come from that table; D and trimming were worked out from the DNA. The sample carries approximately 190,000 clones, around nine tenths recorded once.

The TCR comes from a woman in her forties who had recovered from COVID-19. What was sequenced was peripheral blood. This sequence joins TRBV19 and TRBJ2-1; D remains unclear. For the CDR3, the DNA is TGTGCCAGTAGACAAGATCGGAGCTCCTACAATGAGCAGTTCTTC. Translating gives CASRQDRSSYNEQFF.